This TCR beta chain was profiled in a study of blood T cell repertoires in COVID-19. About the study: Donors in the United States, Italy and Spain gave samples during acute or convalescent COVID-19. PBMCs, B-cell-depleted T cells, or T cells provided the cDNA or gDNA that made up the material.

V lost 4 bases and J lost 3, with 22 bases in between. Germline assignment: CDR1 SGHRS and CDR2 YFSETQ. The CDR3 spans 17 residues. Methods used by the authors: It was from reference gene primer amplification that nucleated cell counts were estimated. Profiling relied on immunoSEQ multiplex PCR, and the TCRdb table lists in-frame clones only, not all of them. V and J calls and clone size follow that table, whereas D and trimming were derived from the DNA. The sample lists under 200,000 clones; around nine tenths were seen once. The chain couples TRBV5-1 to TRBJ2-5; a weak D match, TRBD1 (6 bases). The clonotype comes from a man younger than 35 with active or convalescent COVID-19. Sequencing input: peripheral blood. This chain's CDR3 is CASSKGVTGSGEETQYF. The CDR3 nucleotides read TGCGCCAGCAGCAAAGGGGTGACAGGATCCGGCGAAGAGACCCAGTACTTC.